This record covers a single TCR beta chain. This specimen comes from a study of T cell responses to AZD1222 COVID-19 vaccine. Study context: Pooled in the analysis were second doses at about 4 or about 12 weeks.

Method: immunoSEQ multiplex PCR; TCRdb's copy keeps in-frame clones and lacks some. The table lists about 99,000 clones, approximately 87% of them singletons. This CDR3 has 13 amino acids. The germline V gene encodes CDR1 MDHEN and CDR2 SYDVKM. Trimming took 7 bases from V and 4 from J, leaving 13 bases between them. The chain carries TRBV28 and TRBJ1-1; tentatively, D is TRBD1 (5 bases). Here the sequenced sample was peripheral blood, taken on day 0 of AZD1222 vaccination. This receptor was identified in an adult in good health. CDR3 amino acids: CASILGGGTEAFF. The DNA for the CDR3 is TGTGCCAGCATCCTGGGGGGAGGCACTGAAGCTTTCTTT.